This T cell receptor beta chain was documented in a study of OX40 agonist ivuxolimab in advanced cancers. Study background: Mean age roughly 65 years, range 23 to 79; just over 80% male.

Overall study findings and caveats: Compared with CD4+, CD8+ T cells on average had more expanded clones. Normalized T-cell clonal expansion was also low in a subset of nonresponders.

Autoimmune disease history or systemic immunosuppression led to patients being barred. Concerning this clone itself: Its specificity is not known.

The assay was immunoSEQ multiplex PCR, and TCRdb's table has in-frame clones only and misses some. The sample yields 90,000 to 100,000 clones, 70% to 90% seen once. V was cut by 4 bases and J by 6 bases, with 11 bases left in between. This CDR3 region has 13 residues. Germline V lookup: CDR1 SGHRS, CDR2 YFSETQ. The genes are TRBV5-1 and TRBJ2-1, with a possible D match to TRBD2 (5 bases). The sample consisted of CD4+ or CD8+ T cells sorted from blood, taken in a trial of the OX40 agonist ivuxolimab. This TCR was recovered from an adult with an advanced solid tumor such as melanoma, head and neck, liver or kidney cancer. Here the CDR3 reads CASSDGGVNEQFF. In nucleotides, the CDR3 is TGCGCCAGCAGCGATGGAGGTGTCAATGAGCAGTTCTTC.